This is a list of T cell receptor beta chains from one sample in a study of blood T cell repertoires in COVID-19. Some clones are missing from TCRdb's copy, which holds only in-frame ones; the method was immunoSEQ multiplex PCR. This repertoire shows more than 150,000 clones, 80% to 90% found once; its top ten account for around 2.3%. Sequencing was done on a sample of peripheral blood. The receptors come from a man between 65 and 79 years old with active or convalescent COVID-19. Each CDR3 is given with its conserved first and last residue. The order of the fields is V gene, clone size, J gene, D gene, CDR3 DNA, CDR3 protein. The D gene is left open where the match is weak. Not all rows give a size; the values are once, few, many and, for expanded clones, a class.

TRBV25-1,-,TRBJ2-2,TRBD1,TGTGCCAGCACTCCGACAGGGTTCACCGGGGAGCTGTTTTTT,CASTPTGFTGELFF
TRBV28,-,TRBJ2-1,-,TGTGCCACTTCGATCCAGGTGAAGCAGTTCTTC,CATSIQVKQFF
TRBV4-3,-,TRBJ1-2,-,TGCGCCAGCAGCCAAGTTTCCAGTGGCTATGGCTACACCTTC,CASSQVSSGYGYTF
TRBV3-1/TRBV3-2,-,TRBJ2-2,-,TGTGCCAGCAGCCACCTGGGTTCAGGGTCGGCCGGGGAGCTGTTTTTT,CASSHLGSGSAGELFF
TRBV3-1/TRBV3-2,-,TRBJ2-7,TRBD1,TGTGCCAGCAGCAGGGACAGATCCTACGAGCAGTACTTC,CASSRDRSYEQYF
TRBV18,-,TRBJ1-2,-,TGTGCCAGCTCACCACCGTCTGGCGGCTACACCTTC,CASSPPSGGYTF
TRBV18,-,TRBJ2-1,TRBD2,TGTGCCAGCACCACTAGCGGGGGTGGCAATGAGCAGTTCTTC,CASTTSGGGNEQFF
TRBV28,-,TRBJ2-3,TRBD2,TGTGCCAGCAGTCTGGGACTAGCGGGGGGCTTAGGTACGCAGTATTTT,CASSLGLAGGLGTQYF
TRBV7-9,-,TRBJ2-7,TRBD2,TGTGCCAGCAGCCGGGGACTAGCGGGGGCCTCTCCTAGGCAGTACTTC,CASSRGLAGASPRQYF
TRBV18,-,TRBJ1-5,-,TGTGCCAGCTCATCCTCCTGGGAGCAAAGCAATCAGCCCCAGCATTTT,CASSSSWEQSNQPQHF
TRBV6-5,-,TRBJ2-7,TRBD1,TGTGCCAGCAGTAGGGGACAGGGGGCAGGAGAGCAGTACTTC,CASSRGQGAGEQYF
TRBV6-5,-,TRBJ1-4,TRBD1,TGTGCCAGCAGGAGAGGGACAGGGAATAATGAAAAACTGTTTTTT,CASRRGTGNNEKLFF
TRBV3-1/TRBV3-2,-,TRBJ1-3,TRBD1,TGTGCCAGCAGTCCCACGGGACAGGGGAACACCATATATTTT,CASSPTGQGNTIYF
TRBV6-4,-,TRBJ2-3,TRBD1,TGTGCCAGCAGTGACACGGACAGGCGGGCCGGAGATACGCAGTATTTT,CASSDTDRRAGDTQYF
TRBV7-9,-,TRBJ1-2,TRBD1,TGTGCCAGCAGCTTAGGACAGGGTACCTATGGCTACACCTTC,CASSLGQGTYGYTF
TRBV15,-,TRBJ1-2,TRBD1,TGTGCCACCAGCAGAGATCGGGCAGGGGGCTATGGCTACACCTTC,CATSRDRAGGYGYTF
TRBV28,-,TRBJ1-1,TRBD1,TGTGCCAGCAGTGGTCCAGGGGGCTTGAACACTGAAGCTTTCTTT,CASSGPGGLNTEAFF
TRBV28,once,TRBJ1-5,TRBD1,TGTGCCAGCGGAACACAGGGGAGTCAGCCCCAGCATTTT,CASGTQGSQPQHF
TRBV28,-,TRBJ2-2,TRBD2,TGTGCCAGCAGACCAAGCGGGATAATCACCGGGGAGCTGTTTTTT,CASRPSGIITGELFF
TRBV9,-,TRBJ2-5,TRBD2,TGTGCCAGCAGCGTAGCGCCTAGCGGGAGAGAGACCCAGTACTTC,CASSVAPSGRETQYF
TRBV6-5,-,TRBJ1-2,-,TGTGCCACCACCGGGACAAACTTGGTCTACACCTTC,CATTGTNLVYTF
TRBV19,-,TRBJ1-1,TRBD1,TGTGCCAGTAGTATGCAGGGGGTCGGAACTGAAGCTTTCTTT,CASSMQGVGTEAFF
TRBV6-5,-,TRBJ2-7,-,TGTGCCAGCAGTTACCAGGGCGAGCAGTACTTC,CASSYQGEQYF
TRBV19,-,TRBJ1-2,-,TGTGCCAGTAGTATCGTGGCGGGATCTGGCTACACCTTC,CASSIVAGSGYTF
TRBV5-1,-,TRBJ2-5,TRBD1,TGCGCCAGCAGCTTGGGGACAGGGTTCCAAGAGACCCAGTACTTC,CASSLGTGFQETQYF
TRBV7-2,-,TRBJ2-1,-,TGTGCCAGCAGCCTTGGACAGCTGATCTACAATGAGCAGTTCTTC,CASSLGQLIYNEQFF
TRBV5-1,once,TRBJ2-7,-,TGCGCCAGCAGCGAGGCCGACGAGCAGTACTTC,CASSEADEQYF
TRBV5-4,-,TRBJ2-1,-,TGTGCCAGCAGCTCAGGTGAGCAGTTCTTC,CASSSGEQFF
TRBV11-2,-,TRBJ1-1,TRBD1,TGTGCCAGCAGCCCGCGTTCAGGGGGCGGTTCAGAAGCTTTCTTT,CASSPRSGGGSEAFF